The 26 T cell receptor beta chains in this list originate from one sample, sequenced in a study of identical twins. TCRdb re-analysed the 5' RACE reads in MiXCR, keeping a single row per CDR3 protein. In the table there are around 200,000 distinct CDR3 sequences, roughly 10% of which are singletons. Sequenced input: memory (CD45RO+) T cells sorted from blood. The receptors were gathered from a woman younger than 35 in good health.

There are a few counts of this clonotype. The chain carries TRBV6-5 and TRBJ1-1; 7 bases are shared with TRBD1. V shed 6 bases and J 10 bases; nucleotides not matched to a gene: 8. The CDR3 is 12 residues long. Per germline, CDR1 MNHEY and CDR2 SVGAGI. The CDR3 region is CASRGPGGGAFF. The CDR3 DNA reads TGTGCCAGCAGGGGTCCAGGGGGGGGAGCTTTCTTT.

The chain combines TRBV20-1 with TRBJ1-5, with D uncertain. Germline V gives CDR1 DFQATT, CDR2 SNEGSKA (reference sequence). The CDR3 sequence is 13 residues long. V was shortened by 6 bases and J by 3 bases, with 12 bases between the two germline ends. The CDR3 DNA sequence: TGCAGTGCCCCTCGGGGAGACAATCAGCCCCAGCATTTT. This codes for CSAPRGDNQPQHF.

The chain links TRBV20-1 to TRBJ2-3; tentative D call: TRBD2 (5 bases). Germline V gives CDR1 DFQATT, CDR2 SNEGSKA (reference sequence). The V and J ends lost 6 bases and 4 bases respectively, with 14 bases between them. The CDR3 runs to 13 residues. CDR3 bases: TGCAGTGCCGCAACTAGTAGCCCAGATACGCAGTATTTT. This gives the protein CSAATSSPDTQYF.

The chain has TRBV7-9 and TRBJ1-1; 9 nucleotides agree with TRBD1. Germline V gives CDR1 SEHNR, CDR2 FQNEAQ (reference sequence). This CDR3 has 17 amino acids. Trimming took 5 bases from V and 0 from J; bases not matched to a gene: 10. The CDR3, as DNA: TGTGCCAGCAGCCCTACCCCGGGACAGGGTATGAACACTGAAGCTTTCTTT. Translated: CASSPTPGQGMNTEAFF.

This chain joins TRBV20-1 and TRBJ2-3; D is unclear. V was trimmed by 0 bases and J by 3 bases, leaving 7 bases between them. The CDR3 spans 13 residues. Germline loops: CDR1 DFQATT, CDR2 SNEGSKA (reference sequence). As DNA, the CDR3 is TGCAGTGCTAGAGATTTGAGGACAGATACGCAGTATTTT. Amino acid sequence: CSARDLRTDTQYF.

The rearrangement joins TRBV30 to TRBJ1-5, with unresolved D. V lost 0 bases to trimming and J lost 3 bases, with 6 bases between them. Germline values: CDR1 GTSNPN, CDR2 SVGIG (reference sequence). This CDR3 has 13 amino acids. CDR3 loop: CAWSVADNQPQHF. DNA for the CDR3: TGTGCCTGGAGTGTGGCAGACAATCAGCCCCAGCATTTT.

This clonotype was found a few times. This rearrangement joins TRBV7-2 to TRBJ2-5; D is unclear. The germline V gene has CDR1 SGHTA and CDR2 FQGNSA. V was clipped by 5 bases and J by 3 bases, with 13 bases between them. The CDR3 spans 14 residues. The CDR3 coding sequence is TGTGCCAGCAGCCCCCTAGGGCCCGAAGAGACCCAGTACTTC. Its protein product is CASSPLGPEETQYF.

The chain carries TRBV20-1 and TRBJ2-1, with TRBD2 matching 7 bases. The CDR3 runs to 15 residues. V shed 4 bases and J 3 bases; nucleotides not matched to a gene: 9. Germline-derived CDR1 and CDR2 are DFQATT and SNEGSKA (reference sequence). The CDR3 spells CSATGAGFGYNEQFF. In DNA, the CDR3 is TGCAGTGCTACCGGAGCGGGATTTGGCTACAATGAGCAGTTCTTC.

This clonotype was counted between two and nine times. V usage is TRBV12-3 or TRBV12-4 and J usage is TRBJ2-7; 12 nucleotides line up with TRBD2. The V and J ends lost 5 bases and 2 bases, in that order; junction bases with no gene match: 16. This CDR3 is 19 amino acids long. CDR3 sequence (DNA): TGTGCCAGCAGTAGCCCACGGGACACCTCTAGCGGGAGGGCCTACGAGCAGTACTTC. Translated: CASSSPRDTSSGRAYEQYF.

This clonotype has a count of ten or more. The rearrangement uses TRBV12-3 or TRBV12-4 and TRBJ2-2, with D possibly being TRBD1 (6 bases). Trimming shortened V by 6 bases and J by 5 bases, and 10 bases separated the two germline ends. This CDR3 comprises 13 residues. This CDR3 is CASSKGGTGELFF. The CDR3 DNA follows: TGTGCCAGCAGCAAAGGGGGTACCGGGGAGCTGTTTTTT.

This clonotype was seen ten or more times. V and J are TRBV12-3 or TRBV12-4 and TRBJ2-2, with 9 bases that match TRBD1. V lost 5 bases and J lost 0; bases outside the gene matches: 4. CDR3 length: 16 amino acids. In DNA, the CDR3 is TGTGCCAGCAGTCGACGGACAGGGGCGAACACCGGGGAGCTGTTTTTT. Its translation: CASSRRTGANTGELFF.

This clonotype was picked up a small number of times. The chain carries TRBV12-3 or TRBV12-4 and TRBJ1-1; D is ambiguous. V was clipped by 10 bases and J by 0 bases, with 9 bases between them. CDR3 length equals 12 residues. Here the CDR3 DNA reads TGTGCCAACTCGCCCGTGAACACTGAAGCTTTCTTT. Translated, it gives CANSPVNTEAFF.

This clonotype was counted a few times. The rearrangement links TRBV6-5 to TRBJ2-4; D not resolved. The CDR3 is made up of 13 amino acids. Germline CDR1 reads MNHEY; CDR2 reads SVGAGI. V was cut by 2 bases and J by 7 bases, with 9 bases left in between. CDR3 region: CASSYPGSNIQYF. The CDR3 DNA reads TGTGCCAGCAGTTACCCCGGGTCGAACATTCAGTACTTC.

This clonotype was counted once. V usage is TRBV20-1 and J usage is TRBJ2-3, with D possibly being TRBD1 (8 bases). Trimming pared 6 bases from V and 4 bases from J, leaving 26 bases between. The CDR3 has 17 residues. CDR1 is DFQATT and CDR2 is SNEGSKA in the germline V gene (reference sequence). The CDR3 sequence: CSAYLDREGQWADTQYF. DNA for the CDR3: TGCAGTGCCTACCTGGACAGGGAGGGCCAGTGGGCAGATACGCAGTATTTT.

The chain links TRBV2 to TRBJ1-4; D unresolved. This CDR3 is 14 amino acids long. V shed 1 base and J shed 3 bases, with 6 bases lying between them. The germline CDR1 and CDR2 sequences are SNHLY and FYNNEI. The CDR3 DNA is TGTGCCAGCAGTGAAGTGGCGGCTAATGAAAAACTGTTTTTT. Translating gives CASSEVAANEKLFF.

The chain couples TRBV15 to TRBJ2-1; the match to TRBD2 covers 13 bases. J was trimmed by 5 bases and V by 0 bases; bases with no gene match: 7. The germline gives CDR1 LNHNV, CDR2 YYDKDF (reference sequence). The CDR3 covers 18 residues. In DNA form, the CDR3 reads TGTGCCACCAGCAGAGATGGGTCCGGGACTAGCGGGGACAATGAGCAGTTCTTC. Residues: CATSRDGSGTSGDNEQFF.

In this sample, this clonotype turned up many times. The rearrangement uses TRBV5-1 and TRBJ2-3; TRBD2 agrees at 13 bases. Trimming cost V 4 bases and J 0 bases; bases outside gene matches: 8. There are 18 residues in the CDR3. Germline V gene lookup returns CDR1 SGHRS and CDR2 YFSETQ. The CDR3 reads CASSLRGGLAGSTDTQYF. DNA for the CDR3: TGCGCCAGCAGCCTGCGCGGGGGACTAGCGGGAAGCACAGATACGCAGTATTTT.

This clonotype showed up many times. The chain links TRBV20-1 to TRBJ1-5, with D uncertain. The germline gives CDR1 DFQATT, CDR2 SNEGSKA (reference sequence). The length of the CDR3 is 12 residues. V was pared by 4 bases and J by 0 bases, with 4 bases between. The CDR3: CSAKYSNQPQHF. The CDR3 DNA is TGCAGTGCTAAATATAGCAATCAGCCCCAGCATTTT.

In its sample, this clonotype was seen a few times. The chain recombines TRBV10-3 with TRBJ1-5; D remains ambiguous. CDR1 is ENHRY, CDR2 SYGVKD, per germline. V was pared by 3 bases and J by 6 bases, with 6 bases between. The CDR3 runs 12 residues. CDR3 nucleotides: TGTGCCATCAGTGATAAGGGTCAGCCCCAGCATTTT. Translated: CAISDKGQPQHF.

This chain links TRBV7-9 with TRBJ2-7; maybe TRBD1 (5 bases). CDR1 and CDR2 from the germline V gene are SEHNR and FQNEAQ (reference sequence). V was shortened by 1 base and J by 2 bases, with 6 bases between the two germline ends. CDR3 length equals 13 residues. CDR3 loop: CASSLDRPYEQYF. The CDR3 DNA reads TGTGCCAGCAGCTTAGACAGGCCCTACGAGCAGTACTTC.

The sample holds many counts of this clonotype. The gene calls are TRBV11-1 and TRBJ1-5, with D perhaps matching TRBD1 (6 bases). Germline V gives CDR1 SGHAT, CDR2 FQDESV (reference sequence). V lost 5 bases and J 2 bases, leaving 22 bases between the germline ends. There are 18 residues in the CDR3. This CDR3 reads CASSAIKRGGAGNQPQHF. The DNA of the CDR3 is TGTGCCAGCAGCGCCATCAAACGCGGGGGCGCGGGCAATCAGCCCCAGCATTTT.

This clonotype appeared many times. The V call is TRBV12-3 or TRBV12-4, the J call TRBJ2-5, with 9 bases identical to TRBD1. CDR3 length: 16 residues. Trimming took 3 bases from V and 3 from J; bases not matched to a gene: 8. The DNA for the CDR3 is TGTGCCAGCAGTTTCCAACCTGGGACAGGGAAAGAGACCCAGTACTTC. This gives the protein CASSFQPGTGKETQYF.

This clonotype occurred a few times. The CDR3, as DNA: TGTGCCAGCAGCCCCCTTGGGAGGGTTGGTGGCTACACCTTC. This gives the protein CASSPLGRVGGYTF. This chain joins TRBV12-3 or TRBV12-4 and TRBJ1-2; D is undetermined. Trimming left V 6 bases short and J 7 bases short, with 18 bases between. The CDR3 covers 14 residues.

This chain uses TRBV5-6 with TRBJ2-5; the D gene is possibly TRBD2 (6 bases). CDR1 is SGHDT, CDR2 YYEEEE, per germline. V lost 4 bases and J 6 bases, leaving 16 bases between the germline ends. CDR3 size: 14 residues. CDR3 loop: CASSPDGGVKTQYF. The CDR3 DNA reads as TGTGCCAGCAGCCCCGACGGAGGGGTGAAGACCCAGTACTTC. Combining the CDR3 with reference TRBV5-6 and TRBJ2-5 gives the whole variable domain DAGVTQSPTHLIKTRGQQVTLRCSPKSGHDTVSWYQQALGQGPQFIFQYYEEEERQRGNFPDRFSGHQFPNYSSELNVNALLLGDSALYLCASSPDGGVKTQYFGPGTRLLVL.

The chain combines TRBV7-8 with TRBJ2-7, with 11 bases lining up with TRBD2. This CDR3 has 16 amino acids. V shed 5 bases, J shed 0 bases, and the junction held 6 bases outside the gene matches. Germline V gene sequence: CDR1 SGHVS, CDR2 FQNEAQ. Written as DNA, the CDR3 is TGTGCCAGCAGCATTACTAGCGGGGGTAGCTCCTACGAGCAGTACTTC. This sequence encodes CASSITSGGSSYEQYF.

The V and J genes are TRBV2 and TRBJ2-3; perhaps TRBD2 as D (6 bases). The CDR3 is made up of 13 amino acids. Between the trimmed V and J ends, which lost 5 bases and 5 bases, there was a span of 11 bases. Germline V lookup: CDR1 SNHLY, CDR2 FYNNEI. The CDR3: CASSSEAGDTQYF. In DNA, the CDR3 is TGTGCCAGCAGTTCAGAAGCGGGAGATACGCAGTATTTT.